The sample holds many counts of the clone carrying this T cell receptor beta chain. Cyclophosphamide on days +3 and +4 followed busulfan-fludarabine conditioning and a marrow graft. These data belong to a study of T cells after posttransplantation cyclophosphamide. Sequencing used immunoSEQ multiplex PCR; TCRdb keeps in-frame clones, though not all of them. The data show 20,000 to 25,000 clones, none appearing only once, with more than 1.5% held by the ten largest. The sample here was PBMCs, taken after allogeneic stem cell transplant with posttransplant cyclophosphamide. The source of this sequence is a male patient aged 18-30 years who received an allogeneic stem cell transplant from a related donor, was CMV-positive, and had no GVHD. Some T cells may originate from the graft donor.

The CDR3 is CASSAYAGDEQFF. The DNA of the CDR3 is TGTGCCAGCAGCGCGTACGCAGGGGACGAGCAGTTCTTC. The J gene is TRBJ2-1, the V gene TRBV9, with D possibly TRBD1 on 6 matching bases. The V and J ends lost 3 bases and 10 bases respectively, with 14 bases between them. The CDR3 runs to 13 residues. Germline V gene data show CDR1 as SGDLS and CDR2 as YYNGEE.